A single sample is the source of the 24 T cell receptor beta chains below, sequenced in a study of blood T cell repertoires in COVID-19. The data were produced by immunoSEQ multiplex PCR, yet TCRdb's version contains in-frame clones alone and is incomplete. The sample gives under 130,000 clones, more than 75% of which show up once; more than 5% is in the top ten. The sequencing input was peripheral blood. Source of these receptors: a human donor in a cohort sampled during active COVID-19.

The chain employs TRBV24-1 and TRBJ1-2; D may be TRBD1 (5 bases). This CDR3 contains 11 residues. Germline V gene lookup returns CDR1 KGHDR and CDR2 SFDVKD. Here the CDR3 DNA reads TGTGCAACCTGGGGGGACTATGGCTACACCTTC. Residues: CATWGDYGYTF.

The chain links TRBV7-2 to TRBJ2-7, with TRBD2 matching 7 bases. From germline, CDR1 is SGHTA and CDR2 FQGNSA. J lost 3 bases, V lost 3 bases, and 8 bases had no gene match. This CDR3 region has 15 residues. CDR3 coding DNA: TGTGCCAGCAGCTTTCAAACGGGAGGAAGCTACGAGCAGTACTTC. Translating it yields CASSFQTGGSYEQYF.

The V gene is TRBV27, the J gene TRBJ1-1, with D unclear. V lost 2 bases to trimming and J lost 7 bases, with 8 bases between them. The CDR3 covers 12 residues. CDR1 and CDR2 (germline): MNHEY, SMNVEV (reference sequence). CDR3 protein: CASSLGGDEAFF. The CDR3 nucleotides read TGTGCCAGCAGTTTAGGCGGGGATGAAGCTTTCTTT.

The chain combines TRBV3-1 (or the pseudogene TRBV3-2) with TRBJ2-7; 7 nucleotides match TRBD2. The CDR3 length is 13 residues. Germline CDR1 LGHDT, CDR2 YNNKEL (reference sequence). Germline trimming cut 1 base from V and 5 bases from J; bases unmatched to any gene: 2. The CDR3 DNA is TGTGCCAGCAGCCAAGGTCTAGCGGACGAGCAGTACTTC. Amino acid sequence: CASSQGLADEQYF.

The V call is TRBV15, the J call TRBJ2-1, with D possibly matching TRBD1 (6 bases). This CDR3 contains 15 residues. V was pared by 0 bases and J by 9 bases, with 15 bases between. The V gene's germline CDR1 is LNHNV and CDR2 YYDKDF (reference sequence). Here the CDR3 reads CATSRDPGDTGEQFF. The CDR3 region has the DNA TGTGCCACCAGCAGAGACCCCGGGGACACCGGTGAGCAGTTCTTC.

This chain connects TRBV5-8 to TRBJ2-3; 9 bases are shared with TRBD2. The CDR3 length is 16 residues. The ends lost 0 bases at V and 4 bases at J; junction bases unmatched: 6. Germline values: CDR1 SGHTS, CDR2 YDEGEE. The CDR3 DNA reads TGTGCCAGCAGCTTGGATGGCGGGGGGGGTCCAGATACGCAGTATTTT. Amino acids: CASSLDGGGGPDTQYF.

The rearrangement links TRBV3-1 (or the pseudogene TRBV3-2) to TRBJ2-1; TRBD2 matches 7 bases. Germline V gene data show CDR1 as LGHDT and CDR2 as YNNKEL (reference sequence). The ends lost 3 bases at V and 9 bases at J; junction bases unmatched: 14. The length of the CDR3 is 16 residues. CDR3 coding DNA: TGTGCCAGCAGCCAGGCTCGGGGAGGGGCCGCAGGTGAGCAGTTCTTC. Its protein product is CASSQARGGAAGEQFF.

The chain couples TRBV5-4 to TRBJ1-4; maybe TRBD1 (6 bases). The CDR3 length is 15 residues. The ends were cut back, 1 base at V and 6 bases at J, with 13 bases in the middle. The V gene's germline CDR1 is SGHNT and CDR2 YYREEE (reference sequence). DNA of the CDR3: TGTGCCAGCAGCTTGTACCTCCCAGGGGATGAAAAACTGTTTTTT. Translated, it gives CASSLYLPGDEKLFF.

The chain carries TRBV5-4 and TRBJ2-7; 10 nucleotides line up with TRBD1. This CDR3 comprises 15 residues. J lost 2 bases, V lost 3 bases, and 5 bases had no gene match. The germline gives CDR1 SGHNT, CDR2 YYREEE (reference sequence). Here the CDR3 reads CASSSPGTGAYEQYF. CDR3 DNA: TGTGCCAGCAGCTCCCCCGGGACAGGGGCCTACGAGCAGTACTTC.

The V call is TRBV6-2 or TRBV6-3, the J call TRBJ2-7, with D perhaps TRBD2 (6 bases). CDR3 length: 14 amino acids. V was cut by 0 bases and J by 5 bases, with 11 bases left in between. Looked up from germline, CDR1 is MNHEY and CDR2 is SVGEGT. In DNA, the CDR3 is TGTGCCAGCAGTTACTCGGAGGGTTTCGACGAGCAGTACTTC. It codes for CASSYSEGFDEQYF.

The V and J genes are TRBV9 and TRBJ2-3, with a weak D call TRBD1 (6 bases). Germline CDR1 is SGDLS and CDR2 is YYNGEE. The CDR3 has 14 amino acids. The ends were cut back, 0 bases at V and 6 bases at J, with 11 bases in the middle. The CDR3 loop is CASSVEGVSDTQYF. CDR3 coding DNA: TGTGCCAGCAGCGTAGAGGGGGTTTCGGATACGCAGTATTTT.

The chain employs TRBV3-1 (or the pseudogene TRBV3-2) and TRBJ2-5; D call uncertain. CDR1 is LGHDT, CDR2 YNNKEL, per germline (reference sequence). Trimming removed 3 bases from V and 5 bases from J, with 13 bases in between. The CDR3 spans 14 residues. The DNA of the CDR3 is TGTGCCAGCAGCCAGATATCCGGGTTCGAGACCCAGTACTTC. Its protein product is CASSQISGFETQYF.

This CDR3 is CASSQVQGQGHTEAFF. DNA of the CDR3: TGCGCCAGCAGCCAAGTACAGGGACAGGGGCACACTGAAGCTTTCTTT. The chain carries TRBV4-1 and TRBJ1-1; 10 bases are a match to TRBD1. Trimming at V came to 1 base and at J to 3 bases, leaving 5 bases not matched to a gene. Germline CDR1 MGHRA, CDR2 YSYEKL. CDR3 length equals 16 residues.

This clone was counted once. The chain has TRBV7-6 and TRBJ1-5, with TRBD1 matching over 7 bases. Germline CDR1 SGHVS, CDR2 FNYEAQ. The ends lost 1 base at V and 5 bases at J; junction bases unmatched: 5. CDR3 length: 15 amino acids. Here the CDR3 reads CASSLGPRGDQPQHF. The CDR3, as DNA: TGTGCCAGCAGCTTAGGCCCCAGGGGGGATCAGCCCCAGCATTTT.

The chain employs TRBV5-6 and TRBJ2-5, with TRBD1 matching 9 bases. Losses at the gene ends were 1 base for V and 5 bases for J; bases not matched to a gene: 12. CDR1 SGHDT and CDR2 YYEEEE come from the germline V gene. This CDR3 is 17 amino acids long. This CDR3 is CASSLTYGTGTWETQYF. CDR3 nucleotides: TGTGCCAGCAGCTTGACTTACGGGACAGGGACATGGGAGACCCAGTACTTC.

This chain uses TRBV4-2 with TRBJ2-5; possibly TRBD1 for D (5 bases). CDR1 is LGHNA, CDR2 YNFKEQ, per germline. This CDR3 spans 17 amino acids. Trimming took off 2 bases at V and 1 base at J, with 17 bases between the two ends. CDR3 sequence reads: CASSQFTLKGIQETQYF. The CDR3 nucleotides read TGTGCCAGCAGCCAATTTACCCTAAAGGGGATCCAAGAGACCCAGTACTTC.

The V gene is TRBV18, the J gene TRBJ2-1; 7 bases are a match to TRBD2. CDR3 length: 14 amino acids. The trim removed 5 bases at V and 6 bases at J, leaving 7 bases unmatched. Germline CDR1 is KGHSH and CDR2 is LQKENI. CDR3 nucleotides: TGTGCCAGCTCAGGAGCGGGACTCGGCAATGAGCAGTTCTTC. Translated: CASSGAGLGNEQFF.

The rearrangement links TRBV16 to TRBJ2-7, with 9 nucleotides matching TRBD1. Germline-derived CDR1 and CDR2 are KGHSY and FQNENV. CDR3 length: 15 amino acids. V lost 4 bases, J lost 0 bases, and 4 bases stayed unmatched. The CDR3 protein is CASSLTGGGSYEQYF. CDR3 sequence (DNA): TGTGCCAGCAGCCTGACAGGGGGAGGCTCCTACGAGCAGTACTTC.

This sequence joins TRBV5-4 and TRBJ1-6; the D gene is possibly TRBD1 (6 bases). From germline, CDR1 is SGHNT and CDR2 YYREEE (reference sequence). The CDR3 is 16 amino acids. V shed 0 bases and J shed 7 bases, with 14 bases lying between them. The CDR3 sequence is CASSLEAQGLNSPLHF. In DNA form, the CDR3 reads TGTGCCAGCAGCTTGGAGGCACAGGGTTTGAATTCACCCCTCCACTTT.

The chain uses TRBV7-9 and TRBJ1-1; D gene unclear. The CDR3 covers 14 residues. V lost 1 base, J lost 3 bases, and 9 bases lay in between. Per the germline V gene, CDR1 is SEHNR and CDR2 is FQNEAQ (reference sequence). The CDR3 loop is CASSLVDKDTEAFF. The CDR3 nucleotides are TGTGCCAGCAGCTTAGTCGACAAGGACACTGAAGCTTTCTTT. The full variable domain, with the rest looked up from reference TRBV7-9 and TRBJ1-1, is DTGVSQNPRHKITKRGQNVTFRCDPISEHNRLYWYRQTLGQGPEFLTYFQNEAQLEKSRLLSDRFSAERPKGSFSTLEIQRTEQGDSAMYLCASSLVDKDTEAFFGQGTRLTVV.

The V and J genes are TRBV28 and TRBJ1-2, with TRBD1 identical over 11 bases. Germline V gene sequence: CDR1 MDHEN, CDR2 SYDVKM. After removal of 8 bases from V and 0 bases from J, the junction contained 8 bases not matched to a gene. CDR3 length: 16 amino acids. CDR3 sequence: CASVTQGQGANYGYTF. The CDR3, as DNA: TGTGCCAGCGTGACACAGGGACAGGGGGCTAACTATGGCTACACCTTC.

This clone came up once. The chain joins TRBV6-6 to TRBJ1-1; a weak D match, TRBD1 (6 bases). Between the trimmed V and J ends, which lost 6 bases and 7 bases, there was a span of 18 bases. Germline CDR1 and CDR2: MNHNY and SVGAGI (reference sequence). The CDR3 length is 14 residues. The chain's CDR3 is CASSDTGFTGEAFF. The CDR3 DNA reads TGTGCCAGCAGCGACACAGGGTTTACAGGTGAAGCTTTCTTT.

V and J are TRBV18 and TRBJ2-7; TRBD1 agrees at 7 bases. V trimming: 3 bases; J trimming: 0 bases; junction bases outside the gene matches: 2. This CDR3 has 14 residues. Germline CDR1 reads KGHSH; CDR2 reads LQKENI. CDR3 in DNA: TGTGCCAGCTCACCCGGGACAGCCTCCTACGAGCAGTACTTC. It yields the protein CASSPGTASYEQYF.

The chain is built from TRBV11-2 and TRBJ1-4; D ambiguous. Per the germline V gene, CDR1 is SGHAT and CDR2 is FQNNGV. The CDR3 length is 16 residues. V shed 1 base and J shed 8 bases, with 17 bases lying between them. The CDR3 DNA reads TGTGCCAGCAGCTTAGTGGGGATCCAGTCGGGAGAAAAACTGTTTTTT. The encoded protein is CASSLVGIQSGEKLFF.